The rows below give T cell receptor beta chains drawn from one sample of a study of T-cell reconstitution after alpha-beta-depleted transplantation in children. TCRdb processed the PCR reads anew with MiXCR; each CDR3 protein has one entry. Here the sample spans about 300,000 distinct CDR3 sequences, over 9.5% being singletons. The sequenced sample was PBMCs, obtained before TCRalphabeta/CD19-depleted stem cell transplant. The receptors were gathered from a boy in the first two years of life with acute myeloid leukemia, due to receive a stem cell transplant. The CDR3 runs from the conserved cysteine through the conserved F or W. D genes are given only for firm matches.

>TRBD1|TRBV12-3/TRBV12-4|TRBJ2-6
CASSYGTGYSGANVLTF
>TRBD2|TRBV11-2|TRBJ2-7
CASSFPSPVGLAAYEQYF
>TRBD2|TRBV5-1|TRBJ2-2
CASSLASGRATGELFF
>NA|TRBV5-1|TRBJ2-2
CASSLGSREKIRLFF
>TRBD1|TRBV12-3/TRBV12-4|TRBJ2-7
CASSPRDRALRQYF
>TRBD1|TRBV7-2|TRBJ2-3
CASSLTGWADTQYF
>NA|TRBV12-3/TRBV12-4|TRBJ1-5
CASSPGRVNQPQHF
>TRBD2|TRBV20-1|TRBJ2-3
CSVAGGGDTQYF
>TRBD1|TRBV5-1|TRBJ1-4
CASSLEAGGMGKLFF
>NA|TRBV7-8|TRBJ2-7
CAISLVYLYEQYF
>TRBD2|TRBV12-3/TRBV12-4|TRBJ2-7
CASTPTSSHEQYF
>NA|TRBV14|TRBJ2-6
CASSQDTRSGANVLTF
>NA|TRBV15|TRBJ2-7
CATSRDPGPYYEQYF
>TRBD1|TRBV5-1|TRBJ1-2
CASSFGQGGGYTF
>NA|TRBV6-5|TRBJ2-1
CASSYQHQGEQFF
>NA|TRBV20-1|TRBJ1-5
CSASRPLYSNQPQHF
>NA|TRBV11-2|TRBJ2-5
CASSDLSETQYF
>NA|TRBV7-9|TRBJ1-5
CASSLASGGNQPQHF
>TRBD1|TRBV7-2|TRBJ1-2
CASSPDRDYGYTF
>NA|TRBV6-2/TRBV6-3|TRBJ2-1
CASLKAEPYNEQFF
>NA|TRBV12-3/TRBV12-4|TRBJ1-6
CASNRGGNSPLHF
>NA|TRBV12-3/TRBV12-4|TRBJ2-7
CASRLGMDSFSYEQYF
>NA|TRBV29-1|TRBJ2-1
CSVVMRGVAGGRREQFF
>TRBD1|TRBV20-1|TRBJ1-5
CSARGGTGERPQHF
>TRBD1|TRBV5-5|TRBJ2-7
CASSTGQGSYEQYF
>TRBD1|TRBV12-3/TRBV12-4|TRBJ1-6
CASNIQGTNSPLHF
>TRBD1|TRBV29-1|TRBJ2-1
CSVIWTGAYNEQFF
>NA|TRBV12-3/TRBV12-4|TRBJ1-1
CASRIFLGANTEAFF
>TRBD2|TRBV5-1|TRBJ2-7
CASSSQAGGSSYEQYF
>NA|TRBV28|TRBJ1-6
CASSSGAPYNSPLHF
>NA|TRBV11-2|TRBJ2-4
CASSLVQGLTIAKNIQYF
>NA|TRBV12-3/TRBV12-4|TRBJ2-7
CASMGASIAYEQYF
>NA|TRBV7-9|TRBJ2-5
CASSPRRETQYF
>NA|TRBV9|TRBJ2-7
CASSPFVDQIFYEQYF
>NA|TRBV12-3/TRBV12-4|TRBJ1-3
CASSPTPPGRNTIYF
>TRBD2|TRBV4-2|TRBJ2-1
CASSPRTSGMINEQFF
>NA|TRBV27|TRBJ2-7
CASTGVGEQYF
>NA|TRBV27|TRBJ2-1
CATRLGGSSYNEQFF
>NA|TRBV11-3|TRBJ2-4
CASSLVMGILWSRSDNIQYF
>TRBD2|TRBV11-3|TRBJ2-7
CASSSGLAASGTQYF
>TRBD2|TRBV11-2|TRBJ2-1
CASSLRPYTGGPDNEQFF
>NA|TRBV18|TRBJ2-1
CASSPLIAQLNEQFF
>TRBD1|TRBV20-1|TRBJ2-7
CSARDLGTGSREQYF
>TRBD1|TRBV27|TRBJ1-1
CASSPSRTGGSTEAFF
>TRBD2|TRBV12-3/TRBV12-4|TRBJ2-1
CASRGLAGGFNEQFF
>TRBD2|TRBV3-1|TRBJ2-7
CASSPGLAGREQYF
>TRBD1|TRBV9|TRBJ2-7
CASSVDLGTGSYEQYF
>NA|TRBV6-1|TRBJ2-2
CASSEHRELDGELFF
>NA|TRBV4-2|TRBJ2-3
CASSQEGRGTDTQYF
>NA|TRBV6-5|TRBJ1-3
CASSNREGNTIYF
>TRBD2|TRBV18|TRBJ2-1
CASSPQLAGRENEQFF
>NA|TRBV5-1|TRBJ2-3
CASSDSSLGGAMNTQYF
>NA|TRBV28|TRBJ1-4
CASSRRTDNEKLFF
>NA|TRBV9|TRBJ2-7
CASSPRLVDYEQYF
>TRBD1|TRBV6-5|TRBJ2-7
CASSYSYDRVNEQYF
>TRBD1|TRBV6-1|TRBJ1-4
CASSPRWTGGEKLFF
>TRBD1|TRBV29-1|TRBJ2-2
CSVRQGVNTGELFF